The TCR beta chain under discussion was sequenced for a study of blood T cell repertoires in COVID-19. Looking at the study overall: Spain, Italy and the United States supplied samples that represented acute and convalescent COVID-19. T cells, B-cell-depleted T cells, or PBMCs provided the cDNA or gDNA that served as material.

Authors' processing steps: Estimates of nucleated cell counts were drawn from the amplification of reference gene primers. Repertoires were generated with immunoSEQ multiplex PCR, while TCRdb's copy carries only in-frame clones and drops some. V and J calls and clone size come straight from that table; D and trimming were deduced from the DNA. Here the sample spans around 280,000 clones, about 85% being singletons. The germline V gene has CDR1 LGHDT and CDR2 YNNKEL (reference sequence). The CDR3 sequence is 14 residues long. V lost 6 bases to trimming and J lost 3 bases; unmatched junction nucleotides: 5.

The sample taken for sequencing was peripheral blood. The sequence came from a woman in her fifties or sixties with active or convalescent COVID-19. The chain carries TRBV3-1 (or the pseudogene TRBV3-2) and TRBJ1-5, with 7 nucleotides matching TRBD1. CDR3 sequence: CASSKQGINQPQHF. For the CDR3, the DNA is TGTGCCAGCAGTAAACAGGGGATCAATCAGCCCCAGCATTTT.